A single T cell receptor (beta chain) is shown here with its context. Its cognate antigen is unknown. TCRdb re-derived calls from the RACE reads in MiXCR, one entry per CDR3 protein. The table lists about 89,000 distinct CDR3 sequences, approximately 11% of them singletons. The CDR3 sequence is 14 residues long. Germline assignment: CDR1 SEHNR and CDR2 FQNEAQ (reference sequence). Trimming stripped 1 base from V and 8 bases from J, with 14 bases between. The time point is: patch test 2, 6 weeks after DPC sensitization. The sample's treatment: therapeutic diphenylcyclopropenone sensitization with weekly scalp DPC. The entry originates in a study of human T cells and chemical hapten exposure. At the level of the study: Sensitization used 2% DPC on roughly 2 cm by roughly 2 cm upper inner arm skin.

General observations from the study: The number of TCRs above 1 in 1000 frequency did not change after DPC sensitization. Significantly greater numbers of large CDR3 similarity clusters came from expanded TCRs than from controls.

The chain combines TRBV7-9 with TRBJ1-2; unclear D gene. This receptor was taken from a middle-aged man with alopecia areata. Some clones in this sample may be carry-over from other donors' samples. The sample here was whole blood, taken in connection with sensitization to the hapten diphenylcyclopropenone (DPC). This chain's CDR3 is CASSLGGSPLGYTF. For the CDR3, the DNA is TGTGCCAGCAGCTTAGGAGGGAGTCCTTTGGGCTACACCTTC.